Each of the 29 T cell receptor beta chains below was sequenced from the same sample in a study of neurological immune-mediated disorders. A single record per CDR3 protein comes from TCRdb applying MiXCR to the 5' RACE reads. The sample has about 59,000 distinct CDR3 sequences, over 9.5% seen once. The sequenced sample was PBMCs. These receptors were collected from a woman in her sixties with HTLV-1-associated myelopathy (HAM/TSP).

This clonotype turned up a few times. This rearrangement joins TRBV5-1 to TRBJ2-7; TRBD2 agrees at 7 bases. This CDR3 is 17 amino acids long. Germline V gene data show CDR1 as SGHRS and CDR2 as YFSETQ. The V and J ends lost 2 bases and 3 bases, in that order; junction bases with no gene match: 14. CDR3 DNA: TGCGCCAGCAGCTTATTACCGACTGGGGAGGGAGTCTACGAGCAGTACTTC. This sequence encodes CASSLLPTGEGVYEQYF.

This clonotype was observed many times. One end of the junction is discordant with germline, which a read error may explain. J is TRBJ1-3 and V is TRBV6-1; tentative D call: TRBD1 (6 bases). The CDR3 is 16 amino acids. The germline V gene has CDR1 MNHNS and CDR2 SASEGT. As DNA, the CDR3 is TGTGTCAGCAGTGAAGTCGGAGGGGGTCCTGGAAACACCATATATTTT. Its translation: CVSSEVGGGPGNTIYF.

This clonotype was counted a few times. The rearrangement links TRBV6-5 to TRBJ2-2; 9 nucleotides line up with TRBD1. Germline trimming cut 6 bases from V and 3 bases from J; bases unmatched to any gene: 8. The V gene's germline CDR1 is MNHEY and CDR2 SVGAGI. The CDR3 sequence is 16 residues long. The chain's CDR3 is CASRSKGTGYTGELFF. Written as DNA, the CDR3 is TGTGCCAGCAGATCCAAGGGGACAGGGTACACCGGGGAGCTGTTTTTT.

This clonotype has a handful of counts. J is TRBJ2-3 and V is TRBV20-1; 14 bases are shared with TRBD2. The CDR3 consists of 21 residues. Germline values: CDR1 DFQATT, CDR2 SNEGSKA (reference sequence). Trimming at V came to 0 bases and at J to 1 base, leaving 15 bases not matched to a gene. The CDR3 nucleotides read TGCAGTGCTAGAGATTATCTCAGACTAGCGGGAGGGCCAGGTCGCACAGATACGCAGTATTTT. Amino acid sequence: CSARDYLRLAGGPGRTDTQYF.

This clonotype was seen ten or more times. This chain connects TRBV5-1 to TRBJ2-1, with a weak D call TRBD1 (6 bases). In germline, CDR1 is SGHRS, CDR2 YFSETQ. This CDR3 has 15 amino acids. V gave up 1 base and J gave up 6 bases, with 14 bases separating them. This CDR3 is CASSLYRENGNEQFF. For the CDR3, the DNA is TGCGCCAGCAGCTTGTACAGGGAAAATGGCAATGAGCAGTTCTTC.

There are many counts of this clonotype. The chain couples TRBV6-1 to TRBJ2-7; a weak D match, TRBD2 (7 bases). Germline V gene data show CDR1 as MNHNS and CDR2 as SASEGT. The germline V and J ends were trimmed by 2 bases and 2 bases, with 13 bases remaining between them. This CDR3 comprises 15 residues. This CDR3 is CASSEKGGGPYEQYF. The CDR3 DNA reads TGTGCCAGCAGTGAAAAGGGGGGGGGTCCCTACGAGCAGTACTTC.

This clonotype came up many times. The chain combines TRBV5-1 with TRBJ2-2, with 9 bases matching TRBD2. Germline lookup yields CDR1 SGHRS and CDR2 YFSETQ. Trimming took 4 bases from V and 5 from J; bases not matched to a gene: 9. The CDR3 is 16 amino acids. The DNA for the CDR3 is TGCGCCAGCAGCCCCGGACTAGCGAGAGTAACCGGGGAGCTGTTTTTT. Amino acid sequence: CASSPGLARVTGELFF.

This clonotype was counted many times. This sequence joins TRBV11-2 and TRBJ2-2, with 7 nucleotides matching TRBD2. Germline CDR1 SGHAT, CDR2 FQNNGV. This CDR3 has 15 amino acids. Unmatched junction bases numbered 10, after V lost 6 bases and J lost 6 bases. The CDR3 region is CASRGWAGAAGELFF. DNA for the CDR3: TGTGCCAGCAGGGGCTGGGCGGGAGCTGCCGGGGAGCTGTTTTTT. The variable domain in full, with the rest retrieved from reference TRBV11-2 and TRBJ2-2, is EAGVAQSPRYKIIEKRQSVAFWCNPISGHATLYWYQQILGQGPKLLIQFQNNGVVDDSQLPKDRFSAERLKGVDSTLKIQPAKLEDSAVYLCASRGWAGAAGELFFGEGSRLTVL.

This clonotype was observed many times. This chain's CDR3 is CASSLSGTPTQETQYF. DNA of the CDR3: TGCGCCAGCAGCTTGTCCGGGACCCCGACCCAAGAGACCCAGTACTTC. This chain joins TRBV5-1 and TRBJ2-5; D possibly matches TRBD1 or TRBD2 (5 bases each). This CDR3 has 16 amino acids. Germline V gene lookup returns CDR1 SGHRS and CDR2 YFSETQ. V was clipped by 1 base and J by 1 base, with 14 bases between them.

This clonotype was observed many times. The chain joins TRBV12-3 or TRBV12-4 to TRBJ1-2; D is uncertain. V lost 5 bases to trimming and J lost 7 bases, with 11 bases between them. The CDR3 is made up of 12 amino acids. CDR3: CASSTSWSGYTF. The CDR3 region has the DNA TGTGCCAGCAGTACCTCGTGGAGTGGCTACACCTTC.

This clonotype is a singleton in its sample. CDR3 loop: CASSLGVGQGPYEQYF. DNA for the CDR3: TGTGCCAGCAGTTTAGGGGTGGGACAGGGGCCATACGAGCAGTACTTC. J is TRBJ2-7 and V is TRBV27; 10 nucleotides match TRBD1. The ends lost 2 bases at V and 4 bases at J; junction bases unmatched: 8. CDR1 and CDR2 (germline): MNHEY, SMNVEV (reference sequence). The CDR3 runs 16 residues.

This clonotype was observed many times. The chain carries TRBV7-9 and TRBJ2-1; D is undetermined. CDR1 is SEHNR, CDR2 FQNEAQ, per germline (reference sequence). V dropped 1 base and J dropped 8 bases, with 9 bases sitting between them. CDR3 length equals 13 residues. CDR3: CASSLGGRDEQFF. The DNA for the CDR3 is TGTGCCAGCAGCTTAGGAGGACGGGATGAGCAGTTCTTC.

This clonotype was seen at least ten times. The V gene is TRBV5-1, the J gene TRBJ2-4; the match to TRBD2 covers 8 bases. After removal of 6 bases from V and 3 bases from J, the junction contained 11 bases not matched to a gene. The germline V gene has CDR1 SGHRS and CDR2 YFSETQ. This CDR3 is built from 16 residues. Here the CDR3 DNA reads TGCGCCAGCACCAGCTCGGGAGGGGGGGGCAAAAACATTCAGTACTTC. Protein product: CASTSSGGGGKNIQYF.

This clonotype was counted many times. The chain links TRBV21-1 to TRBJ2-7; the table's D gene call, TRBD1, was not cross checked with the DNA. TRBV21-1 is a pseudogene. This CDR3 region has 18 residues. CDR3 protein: CASSPKVETGGPSYEQYF. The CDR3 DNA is TGTGCCAGCAGCCCCAAAGTAGAGACAGGGGGTCCCTCCTACGAGCAGTACTTC.

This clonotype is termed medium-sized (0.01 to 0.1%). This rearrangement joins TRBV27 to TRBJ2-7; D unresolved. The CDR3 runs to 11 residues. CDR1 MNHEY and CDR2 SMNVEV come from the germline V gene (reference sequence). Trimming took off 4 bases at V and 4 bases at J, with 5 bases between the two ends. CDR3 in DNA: TGTGCCAGCAGTTCGGGTTACGAGCAGTACTTC. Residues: CASSSGYEQYF.

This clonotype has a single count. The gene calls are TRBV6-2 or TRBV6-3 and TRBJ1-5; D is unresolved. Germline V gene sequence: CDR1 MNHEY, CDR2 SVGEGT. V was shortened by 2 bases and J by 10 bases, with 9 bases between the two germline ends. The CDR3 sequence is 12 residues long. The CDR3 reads CASSYPPYPQHF. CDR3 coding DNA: TGTGCCAGCAGTTACCCCCCTTATCCCCAGCATTTT.

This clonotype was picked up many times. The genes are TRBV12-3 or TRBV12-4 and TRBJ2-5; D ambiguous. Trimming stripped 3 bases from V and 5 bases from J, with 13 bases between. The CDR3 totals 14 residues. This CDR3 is CASSFSPQLETQYF. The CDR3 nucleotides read TGTGCCAGCAGTTTCTCGCCCCAGCTGGAGACCCAGTACTTC.

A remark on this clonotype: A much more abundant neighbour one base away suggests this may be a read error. The chain's CDR3 is CTSPNGIGRADTGELFF. In DNA, the CDR3 is TGTACCAGCCCTAACGGAATAGGCAGGGCGGACACCGGGGAGCTGTTTTTT. V usage is TRBV28 and J usage is TRBJ2-2, with a weak D call TRBD1 (5 bases). The CDR3 totals 17 residues. Germline assignment: CDR1 MDHEN and CDR2 SYDVKM.

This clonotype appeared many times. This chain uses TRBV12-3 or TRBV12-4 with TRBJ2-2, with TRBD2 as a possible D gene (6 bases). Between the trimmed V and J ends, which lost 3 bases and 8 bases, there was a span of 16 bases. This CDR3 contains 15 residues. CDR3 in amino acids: CASSLGGVPPGELFF. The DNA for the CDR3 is TGTGCCAGCAGTTTGGGGGGAGTCCCCCCTGGGGAGCTGTTTTTT.

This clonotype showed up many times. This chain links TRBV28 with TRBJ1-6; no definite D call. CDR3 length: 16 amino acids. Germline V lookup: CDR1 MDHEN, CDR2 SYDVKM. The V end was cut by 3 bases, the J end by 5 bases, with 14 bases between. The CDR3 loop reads CASSLSTLINNSPLHF. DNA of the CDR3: TGTGCCAGCAGTTTGTCTACCTTAATAAATAATTCACCCCTCCACTTT.

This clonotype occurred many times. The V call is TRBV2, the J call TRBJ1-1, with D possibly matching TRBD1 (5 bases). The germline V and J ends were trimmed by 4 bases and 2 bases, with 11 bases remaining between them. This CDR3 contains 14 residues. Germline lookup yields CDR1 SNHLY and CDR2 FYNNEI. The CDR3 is CASSGRGFNTEAFF. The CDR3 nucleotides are TGTGCCAGCAGTGGGCGGGGGTTCAACACTGAAGCTTTCTTT.

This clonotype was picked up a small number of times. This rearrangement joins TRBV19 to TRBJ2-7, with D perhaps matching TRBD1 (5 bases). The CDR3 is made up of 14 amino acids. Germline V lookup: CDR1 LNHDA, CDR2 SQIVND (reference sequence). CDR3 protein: CCHRPSQDNYEQYF. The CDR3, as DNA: TGTTGCCACCGTCCGTCACAGGATAACTACGAGCAGTACTTC.

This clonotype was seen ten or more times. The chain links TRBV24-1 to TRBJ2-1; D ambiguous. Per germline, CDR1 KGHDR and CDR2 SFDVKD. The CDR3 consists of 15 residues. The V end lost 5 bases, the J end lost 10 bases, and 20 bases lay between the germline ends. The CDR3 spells CATSGGLGLVIEQFF. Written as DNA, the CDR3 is TGTGCCACCAGTGGAGGCCTTGGCCTAGTGATAGAGCAGTTCTTC.

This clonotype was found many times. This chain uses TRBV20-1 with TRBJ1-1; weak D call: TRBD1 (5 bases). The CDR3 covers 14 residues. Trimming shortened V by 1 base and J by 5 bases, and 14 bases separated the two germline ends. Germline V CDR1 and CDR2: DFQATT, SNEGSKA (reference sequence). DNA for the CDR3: TGCAGTGCTAGAGGGGGGTTAGGGTTGACTGAAGCTTTCTTT. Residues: CSARGGLGLTEAFF.

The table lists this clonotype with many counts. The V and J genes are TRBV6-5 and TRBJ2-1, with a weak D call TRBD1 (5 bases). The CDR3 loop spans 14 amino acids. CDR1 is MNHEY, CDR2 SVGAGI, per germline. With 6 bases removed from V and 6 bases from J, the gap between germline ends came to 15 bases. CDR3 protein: CASSLIPGLNEQFF. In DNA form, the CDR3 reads TGTGCCAGCAGCCTCATTCCAGGGCTCAATGAGCAGTTCTTC.

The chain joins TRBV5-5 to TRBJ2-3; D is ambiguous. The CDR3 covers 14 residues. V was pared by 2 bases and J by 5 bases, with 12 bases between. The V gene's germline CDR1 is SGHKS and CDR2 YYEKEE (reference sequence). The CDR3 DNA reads TGTGCCAGCAGCTTTTGGCGGCTCATAGATACGCAGTATTTT. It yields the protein CASSFWRLIDTQYF. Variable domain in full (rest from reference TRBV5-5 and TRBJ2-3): DAGVTQSPTHLIKTRGQQVTLRCSPISGHKSVSWYQQVLGQGPQFIFQYYEKEERGRGNFPDRFSARQFPNYSSELNVNALLLGDSALYLCASSFWRLIDTQYFGPGTRLTVL.

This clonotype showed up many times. The CDR3 DNA follows: TGCGCCAGCAGCAACGTAGCGGGAGTAGCAGATACGCAGTATTTT. Translating it yields CASSNVAGVADTQYF. V gene TRBV5-1 combines with J gene TRBJ2-3; TRBD2 agrees at 9 bases. This CDR3 comprises 15 residues. Germline values: CDR1 SGHRS, CDR2 YFSETQ. V lost 4 bases, J lost 4 bases, and 7 bases stayed unmatched.

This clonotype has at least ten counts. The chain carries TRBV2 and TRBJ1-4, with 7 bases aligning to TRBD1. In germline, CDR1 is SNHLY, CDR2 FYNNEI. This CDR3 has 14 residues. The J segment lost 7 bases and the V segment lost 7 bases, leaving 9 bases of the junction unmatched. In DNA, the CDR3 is TGTGCCAGCAAGACCGGGACAGTTGTTGAAAAACTGTTTTTT. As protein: CASKTGTVVEKLFF.

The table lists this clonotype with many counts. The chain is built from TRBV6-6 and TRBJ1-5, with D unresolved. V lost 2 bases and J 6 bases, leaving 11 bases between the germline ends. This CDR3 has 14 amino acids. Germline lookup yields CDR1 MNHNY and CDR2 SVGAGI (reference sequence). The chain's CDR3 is CASSYRQDPQPQHF. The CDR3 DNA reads TGTGCCAGCAGTTACCGCCAGGATCCTCAGCCCCAGCATTTT.